Listed here are 19 T cell receptor beta chains from one sample, sequenced in a study of early T cells in non-severe SARS-CoV-2 infection. Via MiXCR, TCRdb re-called the 5' RACE reads, giving one row per CDR3 protein. The sample includes approximately 70,000 distinct CDR3 sequences, roughly 10% of them seen just once. The material was whole blood, obtained at baseline. The receptors were sampled from an adult who was a healthcare worker with PCR-confirmed SARS-CoV-2 infection or an uninfected control (not recorded which).

Concerning this clonotype: It may be a read error: a sequence one base away is much more abundant. The chain couples TRBV29-1 to TRBJ1-1; D is ambiguous. This CDR3 region has 10 residues. Germline V gene data show CDR1 as SQVTM and CDR2 as ANQGSEA. CDR3: CSVVGAEALF. In DNA form, the CDR3 reads TGCAGCGTTGTCGGAGCTGAAGCTTTGTTT.

This clonotype was recorded many times. This chain connects TRBV24-1 to TRBJ2-2; weak D call: TRBD1 (5 bases). Germline V gene sequence: CDR1 KGHDR, CDR2 SFDVKD. The V end lost 0 bases, the J end lost 6 bases, and 7 bases lay between the germline ends. There are 14 residues in the CDR3. CDR3 residues: CATSDLQGAGELFF. CDR3 in DNA: TGTGCCACCAGTGATTTGCAGGGCGCCGGGGAGCTGTTTTTT.

This clonotype was seen ten or more times. The V call is TRBV12-3 or TRBV12-4, the J call TRBJ2-7; 7 bases line up with TRBD2. This CDR3 region has 11 residues. J gave up 7 bases and V 5 bases, and 2 bases lay outside the gene matches. CDR3 in amino acids: CASSLGGEQYF. CDR3 sequence (DNA): TGTGCCAGCAGTCTGGGGGGGGAGCAGTACTTC.

This CDR3 is CASSSPRGSYEQYF. CDR3 nucleotide sequence: TGTGCCAGCAGTTCCCCGCGGGGCTCCTACGAGCAGTACTTC. The J gene is TRBJ2-7, the V gene TRBV28; D is possibly TRBD2 (6 bases). CDR1 and CDR2 from the germline V gene are MDHEN and SYDVKM. There are 14 residues in the CDR3. The V and J ends lost 4 bases and 0 bases respectively, with 10 bases between them.

This clonotype appeared a few times. The chain employs TRBV20-1 and TRBJ2-3; D is ambiguous. Germline V gene lookup returns CDR1 DFQATT and CDR2 SNEGSKA (reference sequence). Trimming cost V 4 bases and J 5 bases, with 7 bases left between them. This CDR3 is built from 11 residues. The CDR3 bases are TGCAGTGCTACTCCTGGAGATACGCAGTATTTT. Amino acid sequence: CSATPGDTQYF.

This clonotype occurred many times. This sequence joins TRBV28 and TRBJ2-1; tentative D call: TRBD1 (6 bases). CDR3 length equals 16 residues. Germline V gene data show CDR1 as MDHEN and CDR2 as SYDVKM. Trimming took off 5 bases at V and 2 bases at J, with 16 bases between the two ends. This chain's CDR3 is CASSGGTGKTYNEQFF. The CDR3 DNA follows: TGTGCCAGCAGTGGTGGTACAGGGAAAACCTACAATGAGCAGTTCTTC.

This clonotype was picked up many times. The CDR3 coding sequence is TGTGCCAGCAGTTCGGATTTGGTTAGCGGGGACAGCACAGATACGCAGTATTTT. It specifies CASSSDLVSGDSTDTQYF. This chain uses TRBV12-3 or TRBV12-4 with TRBJ2-3, with TRBD2 identical over 8 bases. The V and J ends lost 4 bases and 0 bases, in that order; junction bases with no gene match: 12. CDR3 size: 18 residues.

This clonotype appeared a few times. The chain combines TRBV20-1 with TRBJ2-3; possibly TRBD1 for D (6 bases). The V end lost 0 bases, the J end lost 0 bases, and 16 bases lay between the germline ends. This CDR3 has 17 amino acids. Germline assignment: CDR1 DFQATT and CDR2 SNEGSKA (reference sequence). The CDR3 DNA reads as TGCAGTGCTAGAGATCTCCGGACAGATGCTAGCACAGATACGCAGTATTTT. It yields the protein CSARDLRTDASTDTQYF.

This clonotype was observed a few times. The V and J genes are TRBV6-2 or TRBV6-3 and TRBJ2-6; D might be TRBD1 or TRBD2, each matching 5 bases. This CDR3 contains 15 residues. V dropped 7 bases and J dropped 0 bases, with 10 bases sitting between them. Looked up from germline, CDR1 is MNHEY and CDR2 is SVGEGT. For the CDR3, the DNA is TGTGCCAGCACCGGGACCTCCTCTGGGGCCAACGTCCTGACTTTC. It is translated as CASTGTSSGANVLTF.

This clonotype was counted many times. This rearrangement joins TRBV30 to TRBJ2-7; D is perhaps TRBD1 or TRBD2 (6 bases each). Germline V CDR1 and CDR2: GTSNPN, SVGIG (reference sequence). The ends were cut back, 5 bases at V and 4 bases at J, with 15 bases in the middle. The CDR3 extends over 13 amino acids. The CDR3 coding sequence is TGTGCCTGGGGGGGGCAGACCTATTACGAGCAGTACTTC. Encoded protein: CAWGGQTYYEQYF.

This clonotype was recorded many times. J is TRBJ2-1 and V is TRBV27; 9 bases map to TRBD1. J lost 6 bases, V lost 8 bases, and 11 bases had no gene match. The CDR3 covers 15 residues. Per germline, CDR1 MNHEY and CDR2 SMNVEV (reference sequence). As DNA, the CDR3 is TGTGCCAGCCGTAGTTTAGGACAGGGGTCCAATGAGCAGTTCTTC. Residues: CASRSLGQGSNEQFF.

This clonotype has a count of ten or more. The chain has TRBV9 and TRBJ1-2; 7 bases map to TRBD1. The CDR3 is made up of 15 amino acids. Unmatched junction bases numbered 6, after V lost 0 bases and J lost 4 bases. CDR1 SGDLS and CDR2 YYNGEE come from the germline V gene. CDR3 sequence (DNA): TGTGCCAGCAGCGTAGGACAGGGCTGGCGCTATGGCTACACCTTC. It yields the protein CASSVGQGWRYGYTF.

V and J are TRBV11-2 and TRBJ2-4, with 7 bases aligning to TRBD1. CDR1 and CDR2 (germline): SGHAT, FQNNGV. The V segment lost 4 bases and the J segment 7 bases; nucleotides outside the gene matches: 4. CDR3 length equals 13 residues. CDR3 region: CASSSRDSNIQYF. The CDR3 DNA follows: TGTGCCAGCAGCTCCCGGGACAGTAACATTCAGTACTTC. Based on the CDR3 plus reference TRBV11-2 and TRBJ2-4, the full variable domain is EAGVAQSPRYKIIEKRQSVAFWCNPISGHATLYWYQQILGQGPKLLIQFQNNGVVDDSQLPKDRFSAERLKGVDSTLKIQPAKLEDSAVYLCASSSRDSNIQYFGAGTRLSVL.

This clonotype was detected a few times. The V and J genes are TRBV6-2 or TRBV6-3 and TRBJ2-7, with 11 bases that match TRBD1. Germline V gene data show CDR1 as MNHEY and CDR2 as SVGEGT. The CDR3 totals 13 residues. V was clipped by 10 bases and J by 6 bases; unmatched bases: 8. The CDR3 coding sequence is TGTGCCACCAGGACAGGGGGCTTGTTCGAGCAGTACTTC. Translation gives CATRTGGLFEQYF.

This clonotype was observed a few times. The chain links TRBV7-9 to TRBJ2-5; TRBD1 agrees at 7 bases. The V gene's germline CDR1 is SEHNR and CDR2 FQNEAQ (reference sequence). The CDR3 runs 14 residues. With 5 bases clipped from V and 3 bases from J, the junction kept 6 bases outside the gene matches. CDR3 amino acids: CASSPSTGEETQYF. In DNA form, the CDR3 reads TGTGCCAGCAGCCCGAGTACAGGGGAAGAGACCCAGTACTTC.

This clonotype was seen repeatedly, ten times or more. The genes are TRBV29-1 and TRBJ2-5, with D perhaps matching TRBD1 (5 bases). The CDR3 has 14 residues. Trimming stripped 7 bases from V and 2 bases from J, with 17 bases between. CDR1 is SQVTM and CDR2 is ANQGSEA in the germline V gene. DNA of the CDR3: TGCAGCGCCGACTTTGGGCGGACACAAGAGACCCAGTACTTC. Translated: CSADFGRTQETQYF.

V and J are TRBV29-1 and TRBJ2-7; the D gene could be TRBD1 or TRBD2 (5 bases each). CDR3 length equals 12 residues. CDR1 is SQVTM, CDR2 ANQGSEA, per germline. Trimming pared 4 bases from V and 1 base from J, leaving 8 bases between. CDR3 DNA sequence: TGCAGCGTTGGGGACCAGTCCTACGAGCAGTACTTC. Translated, it gives CSVGDQSYEQYF.

This clonotype was counted a few times. This sequence joins TRBV2 and TRBJ2-7, with TRBD2 matching 11 bases. CDR3 length equals 15 residues. With V trimmed by 2 bases and J by 5 bases, 5 bases remained unmatched. CDR1 is SNHLY and CDR2 is FYNNEI in the germline V gene. CDR3 nucleotides: TGTGCCAGCAGTGAAAGTCTAGCGGGAGGTGACGAGCAGTACTTC. It yields the protein CASSESLAGGDEQYF.

This clonotype came up a few times. The V gene is TRBV28, the J gene TRBJ1-3, with D unresolved. The V end was cut by 6 bases, the J end by 0 bases, with 3 bases between. This CDR3 has 12 residues. Germline V gene data show CDR1 as MDHEN and CDR2 as SYDVKM. In DNA form, the CDR3 reads TGTGCCAGCAGCATCTCTGGAAACACCATATATTTT. Protein product: CASSISGNTIYF.